These T cell receptor beta chains were read from a single sample in a study of OX40 agonist ivuxolimab in advanced cancers. Only in-frame clones appear in the TCRdb table, and some are missing; sequencing was by immunoSEQ multiplex PCR. Of tens of thousands of clones listed, approximately 89% are singletons. The sequences come from CD4+ or CD8+ T cells sorted from blood, collected in a trial of the OX40 agonist ivuxolimab. The receptor set was obtained from an adult with an advanced solid tumor such as melanoma, head and neck, liver or kidney cancer. The CDR3 runs from the conserved cysteine through the conserved F or W. The order of the fields is V gene, D gene, J gene, clone size, CDR3 length, CDR3 DNA, CDR3 protein. The D gene is left open where the match is weak. Not every row has a clone size; where given, it reads once, few, many or a size class.

v_call: TRBV11-2; d_call: -; j_call: TRBJ2-7; clone_size: -; cdr3_length: 13; cdr3_nt: TGTGCCAGCAGCTTCTCGAGCTCCTACGAGCAGTACTTC; cdr3_aa: CASSFSSSYEQYF
v_call: TRBV7-9; d_call: -; j_call: TRBJ2-1; clone_size: -; cdr3_length: 14; cdr3_nt: TGTGCCAGCAGTGCAGCATCACCCTACAATGAGCAGTTCTTC; cdr3_aa: CASSAASPYNEQFF
v_call: TRBV4-1; d_call: -; j_call: TRBJ1-2; clone_size: many; cdr3_length: 14; cdr3_nt: TGCGCCAGCAGCCAAGAAGGGGGAGGCGATGGCTACACCTTC; cdr3_aa: CASSQEGGGDGYTF
v_call: TRBV9; d_call: -; j_call: TRBJ1-6; clone_size: -; cdr3_length: 14; cdr3_nt: TGTGCCAGCAGCGTAGGTTACGGTAATTCACCCCTCCACTTT; cdr3_aa: CASSVGYGNSPLHF
v_call: TRBV11-2; d_call: -; j_call: TRBJ1-2; clone_size: -; cdr3_length: 13; cdr3_nt: TGTGCCAGCAGCCCGGGGCTCGACTATGGCTACACCTTC; cdr3_aa: CASSPGLDYGYTF
v_call: TRBV11-2; d_call: TRBD1; j_call: TRBJ2-7; clone_size: few; cdr3_length: 16; cdr3_nt: TGTGCCAGCAGCTTAAGTACCGGGACAGGCTCCTACGAGCAGTACTTC; cdr3_aa: CASSLSTGTGSYEQYF
v_call: TRBV18; d_call: TRBD1; j_call: TRBJ1-1; clone_size: few; cdr3_length: 13; cdr3_nt: TGTGCCAGCTTAGATGACAGGGGAACTGAAGCTTTCTTT; cdr3_aa: CASLDDRGTEAFF
v_call: TRBV7-8; d_call: -; j_call: TRBJ2-5; clone_size: -; cdr3_length: 13; cdr3_nt: TGTGCCAGCAGCTTAGGGCTAAGAGAGACCCAGTACTTC; cdr3_aa: CASSLGLRETQYF
v_call: TRBV10-2; d_call: TRBD1; j_call: TRBJ2-7; clone_size: -; cdr3_length: 13; cdr3_nt: TGCGCCAGCAGTGACCCGACAGGGGGCGAGCAGTACTTC; cdr3_aa: CASSDPTGGEQYF
v_call: TRBV9; d_call: TRBD1; j_call: TRBJ2-1; clone_size: -; cdr3_length: 18; cdr3_nt: TGTGCCAGCAGCGTCTCCCATTACAGGGGTCTCGTCGCGAATGAGCAGTTCTTC; cdr3_aa: CASSVSHYRGLVANEQFF
v_call: TRBV5-6; d_call: -; j_call: TRBJ1-1; clone_size: -; cdr3_length: 15; cdr3_nt: TGTGCCAGCAGTCCAGAGACAGGAATGAACACTGAAGCTTTCTTT; cdr3_aa: CASSPETGMNTEAFF
v_call: TRBV7-9; d_call: TRBD2; j_call: TRBJ2-4; clone_size: -; cdr3_length: 16; cdr3_nt: TGTGCCAGCAGCCCCCGGACTAGCGGGGGGATGAACATTCAGTACTTC; cdr3_aa: CASSPRTSGGMNIQYF
v_call: TRBV9; d_call: TRBD1; j_call: TRBJ1-1; clone_size: -; cdr3_length: 14; cdr3_nt: TGTGCCAGCAGCGCGGACAGGGTGAACACTGAAGCTTTCTTT; cdr3_aa: CASSADRVNTEAFF
v_call: TRBV2; d_call: TRBD1; j_call: TRBJ1-2; clone_size: -; cdr3_length: 20; cdr3_nt: TGTGCCAGCAGTGTATTAGCTTTTGGGACAGGGATACGAGCGACCTATGGCTACACCTTC; cdr3_aa: CASSVLAFGTGIRATYGYTF
v_call: TRBV5-1; d_call: TRBD1; j_call: TRBJ2-7; clone_size: -; cdr3_length: 16; cdr3_nt: TGCGCCAGCAGCCTGACCTCGACAGGGAGCTCCTACGAGCAGTACTTC; cdr3_aa: CASSLTSTGSSYEQYF
v_call: TRBV6-5; d_call: -; j_call: TRBJ1-2; clone_size: -; cdr3_length: 14; cdr3_nt: TGTGCCAGCAGCATCCAGGGTGGAGGATATGGCTACACCTTC; cdr3_aa: CASSIQGGGYGYTF
v_call: TRBV15; d_call: -; j_call: TRBJ1-4; clone_size: -; cdr3_length: 12; cdr3_nt: TGTGCCACCAACCAGGGTTATGAAAAACTGTTTTTT; cdr3_aa: CATNQGYEKLFF
v_call: TRBV29-1; d_call: -; j_call: TRBJ1-2; clone_size: -; cdr3_length: 11; cdr3_nt: TGCAGCGTTGACCTCCTTTATGGCTACACCTTC; cdr3_aa: CSVDLLYGYTF
v_call: TRBV4-1; d_call: -; j_call: TRBJ2-7; clone_size: -; cdr3_length: 16; cdr3_nt: TGCGCCAGCAGCCAAGATCGGGCTACTTTCTCCTACGAGCAGTACTTC; cdr3_aa: CASSQDRATFSYEQYF
v_call: TRBV7-9; d_call: -; j_call: TRBJ1-2; clone_size: -; cdr3_length: 14; cdr3_nt: TGTGCCACAGCCCTATCGACAGTAAACTATGGCTACACCTTC; cdr3_aa: CATALSTVNYGYTF
v_call: TRBV7-9; d_call: TRBD1; j_call: TRBJ2-7; clone_size: -; cdr3_length: 15; cdr3_nt: TGTGCCAGCAGCTCCCGGGGACAGGGTCCCTACGAGCAGTACTTC; cdr3_aa: CASSSRGQGPYEQYF
v_call: TRBV2; d_call: -; j_call: TRBJ1-4; clone_size: -; cdr3_length: 14; cdr3_nt: TGTGCCAGCAGTAAAGGGTGGACTAATGAAAAACTGTTTTTT; cdr3_aa: CASSKGWTNEKLFF
v_call: TRBV4-1; d_call: -; j_call: TRBJ2-1; clone_size: -; cdr3_length: 13; cdr3_nt: TGCGCCAGCAGCTTCCGACTATACAATGAGCAGTTCTTC; cdr3_aa: CASSFRLYNEQFF
v_call: TRBV5-8; d_call: -; j_call: TRBJ1-1; clone_size: -; cdr3_length: 11; cdr3_nt: TGTGCCAGCAGCGCGGGGCTTGAAGCTTTCTTT; cdr3_aa: CASSAGLEAFF
v_call: TRBV9; d_call: TRBD1; j_call: TRBJ2-7; clone_size: -; cdr3_length: 14; cdr3_nt: TGTGCCAGCAGCACCGGGACAGGGTACAACGAGCAGTACTTC; cdr3_aa: CASSTGTGYNEQYF
v_call: TRBV27; d_call: -; j_call: TRBJ2-3; clone_size: -; cdr3_length: 14; cdr3_nt: TGTGCCAGCAGTTTAAACGCAGGAGGAGATACGCAGTATTTT; cdr3_aa: CASSLNAGGDTQYF
v_call: TRBV4-1; d_call: -; j_call: TRBJ1-1; clone_size: -; cdr3_length: 15; cdr3_nt: TGCGCCAGCAGCCAAGTTGGCGCGATGAACACTGAAGCTTTCTTT; cdr3_aa: CASSQVGAMNTEAFF
v_call: TRBV5-5; d_call: -; j_call: TRBJ2-3; clone_size: -; cdr3_length: 14; cdr3_nt: TGTGCCAGCAGCTTTTGGGGCCCCACAGATACGCAGTATTTT; cdr3_aa: CASSFWGPTDTQYF
v_call: TRBV7-8; d_call: -; j_call: TRBJ1-5; clone_size: few; cdr3_length: 16; cdr3_nt: TGTGCCAGCAGCCGCGGTCCGCCTTATAGCAATCAGCCCCAGCATTTT; cdr3_aa: CASSRGPPYSNQPQHF
v_call: TRBV5-6; d_call: -; j_call: TRBJ2-7; clone_size: once; cdr3_length: 13; cdr3_nt: TGTGCCAGCAGCTTGGCGTCCGACTACGAGCAGTACTTC; cdr3_aa: CASSLASDYEQYF
v_call: TRBV6-1; d_call: -; j_call: TRBJ2-2; clone_size: -; cdr3_length: 14; cdr3_nt: TGTGCCATACCATTAAGACCAAACACCGGGGAGCTGTTTTTT; cdr3_aa: CAIPLRPNTGELFF
v_call: TRBV19; d_call: TRBD2; j_call: TRBJ2-1; clone_size: -; cdr3_length: 15; cdr3_nt: TGTGCCAGTAGTACAATAGCGGGCGAAGCAAATGAGCAGTTCTTC; cdr3_aa: CASSTIAGEANEQFF
v_call: TRBV9; d_call: -; j_call: TRBJ2-7; clone_size: -; cdr3_length: 8; cdr3_nt: TGTGCCAGCAACGAGCAGTACTTC; cdr3_aa: CASNEQYF
v_call: TRBV29-1; d_call: -; j_call: TRBJ2-7; clone_size: once; cdr3_length: 13; cdr3_nt: TGCAGCGTTGTGCCGGGCGACTCCTACGAGCAGTACTTC; cdr3_aa: CSVVPGDSYEQYF
v_call: TRBV5-1; d_call: -; j_call: TRBJ1-2; clone_size: -; cdr3_length: 16; cdr3_nt: TGCGCCAGCAGCTTAAGGTTCGGGGGGTCTAGCTATGGCTACACCTTC; cdr3_aa: CASSLRFGGSSYGYTF
v_call: TRBV7-9; d_call: TRBD2; j_call: TRBJ2-7; clone_size: -; cdr3_length: 16; cdr3_nt: TGTGCCAGCAGCTTAAACGCGGGACTAGCGCTCTACGAGCAGTACTTC; cdr3_aa: CASSLNAGLALYEQYF
v_call: TRBV7-9; d_call: -; j_call: TRBJ2-7; clone_size: -; cdr3_length: 12; cdr3_nt: TGTGCCAGCAGCCCCGGACCAGACCATCAGTACTTC; cdr3_aa: CASSPGPDHQYF
v_call: TRBV19; d_call: -; j_call: TRBJ1-3; clone_size: -; cdr3_length: 13; cdr3_nt: TGTGCCAGTACTTTATTCTCTGGAAACACCATATATTTT; cdr3_aa: CASTLFSGNTIYF
v_call: TRBV9; d_call: -; j_call: TRBJ2-6; clone_size: once; cdr3_length: 15; cdr3_nt: TGTGCCAGCAGCGTAGGGAACTCTGGGGCCAACGTCCTGACTTTC; cdr3_aa: CASSVGNSGANVLTF
v_call: TRBV10-2; d_call: -; j_call: TRBJ2-7; clone_size: once; cdr3_length: 18; cdr3_nt: TGCGCCAGCAGTGAGTCGGGGATACGAGGTAGTTTCACCTACGAGCAGTACTTC; cdr3_aa: CASSESGIRGSFTYEQYF
v_call: TRBV7-3; d_call: -; j_call: TRBJ2-2; clone_size: -; cdr3_length: 16; cdr3_nt: TGTGCCAGCAGCTTCTTCGTGCAGGGAAAGTACGGGGAGCTGTTTTTT; cdr3_aa: CASSFFVQGKYGELFF
v_call: TRBV30; d_call: -; j_call: TRBJ2-1; clone_size: -; cdr3_length: 11; cdr3_nt: TGTGCCTGGAGGGAGGGTAATGAGCAGTTCTTC; cdr3_aa: CAWREGNEQFF